The 22 T cell receptor beta chains in this list originate from one sample, sequenced in a study of CD8 T cells in Susac syndrome. Roughly 0.45 to 1 ug RNA was reverse transcribed with random hexamers. MiXCR was run by TCRdb on the immunoSEQ multiplex PCR reads, yielding one entry per CDR3 protein. In the table there are around 150,000 distinct CDR3 sequences, over 90% of which are singletons. Sequencing was performed on CD8+ T cells from PBMCs. All receptors come from a human donor with Susac syndrome.

V and J are TRBV6-1 and TRBJ2-5; the match to TRBD1 covers 7 bases. V dropped 6 bases and J dropped 5; count of bases not matched to a gene: 9. Looked up from germline, CDR1 is MNHNS and CDR2 is SASEGT. The CDR3 covers 14 residues. The CDR3: CASSAGQARETQYF. The CDR3, as DNA: TGTGCCAGCAGCGCTGGACAGGCTCGTGAGACCCAGTACTTC.

CDR3 in DNA: TGCAGTGCGAAAGCGGTCAACGAGCAGTACTTC. Its protein is CSAKAVNEQYF. The chain couples TRBV20-1 to TRBJ2-7; maybe TRBD2 (5 bases). V dropped 6 bases and J dropped 5 bases, with 11 bases sitting between them. Germline CDR1 reads DFQATT; CDR2 reads SNEGSKA (reference sequence). The CDR3 has 11 residues.

The chain joins TRBV19 to TRBJ2-1; 7 bases match TRBD2. The CDR3 runs to 12 residues. The V and J ends lost 6 bases and 9 bases, in that order; junction bases with no gene match: 5. Germline V gene data show CDR1 as LNHDA and CDR2 as SQIVND (reference sequence). The CDR3 DNA is TGTGCCAGTAGCGGCGGGGAGGGTGAGCAGTTCTTC. This encodes CASSGGEGEQFF.

The V gene is TRBV29-1, the J gene TRBJ2-7; D might be TRBD2 (5 bases). Germline V gene lookup returns CDR1 SQVTM and CDR2 ANQGSEA. Trimming took off 0 bases at V and 2 bases at J, with 8 bases between the two ends. This CDR3 region has 13 residues. The DNA of the CDR3 is TGCAGCGTTGAAGAACGGGGAGCCTACGAGCAGTACTTC. Translated: CSVEERGAYEQYF.

The chain recombines TRBV6-6 with TRBJ2-7; 9 bases are a match to TRBD2. The junction had 12 bases not matched to a gene; V was cut back by 2 bases and J by 7 bases. The CDR3 runs 16 residues. Germline V gives CDR1 MNHNY, CDR2 SVGAGI (reference sequence). The CDR3 region is CASSYGSRGRAREQYF. CDR3 nucleotide sequence: TGTGCCAGCAGTTACGGGTCTCGCGGGAGGGCCCGTGAGCAGTACTTC.

As DNA, the CDR3 is TGTGCCATCAGTGAGCAGGGACAGGGGACATCTAGCACAGATACGCAGTATTTT. This gives the protein CAISEQGQGTSSTDTQYF. This chain uses TRBV10-3 with TRBJ2-3; 10 nucleotides align to TRBD1. With 2 bases clipped from V and 0 bases from J, the junction kept 8 bases outside the gene matches. Germline V gene lookup returns CDR1 ENHRY and CDR2 SYGVKD. The CDR3 extends over 18 amino acids.

DNA for the CDR3: TGTGCCAGCAGTTTGGAAGCTCCCGGTGAGCAGTTCTTC. Translating it yields CASSLEAPGEQFF. The J gene is TRBJ2-1, the V gene TRBV28; D not certain. From germline, CDR1 is MDHEN and CDR2 SYDVKM. CDR3 size: 13 residues. V was trimmed by 3 bases and J by 9 bases, leaving 12 bases between them.

V and J are TRBV20-1 and TRBJ1-2, with D possibly TRBD1 on 6 matching bases. The CDR3 is 13 residues long. V lost 4 bases to trimming and J lost 0 bases, with 9 bases between them. The germline gives CDR1 DFQATT, CDR2 SNEGSKA (reference sequence). Here the CDR3 reads CSAKDRSNYGYTF. In DNA, the CDR3 is TGCAGTGCTAAGGACAGATCTAACTATGGCTACACCTTC.

This chain links TRBV20-1 with TRBJ1-5; no definite D call. Germline V CDR1 and CDR2: DFQATT, SNEGSKA (reference sequence). The V and J ends lost 0 bases and 4 bases respectively, with 16 bases between them. CDR3 length equals 16 residues. CDR3 residues: CSARDFRTPLNQPQHF. The CDR3 coding sequence is TGCAGTGCTAGAGATTTCAGGACCCCCTTGAATCAGCCCCAGCATTTT.

The chain uses TRBV19 and TRBJ1-2, with 8 bases aligning to TRBD1. This CDR3 has 15 amino acids. The V and J ends lost 6 bases and 0 bases, in that order; junction bases with no gene match: 6. Germline values: CDR1 LNHDA, CDR2 SQIVND (reference sequence). The CDR3 DNA is TGTGCCAGTAGCGTGGGGACAGGCACTAACTATGGCTACACCTTC. Its translation is CASSVGTGTNYGYTF.

This chain joins TRBV12-3 or TRBV12-4 and TRBJ2-5; D ambiguous. With 3 bases removed from V and 5 bases from J, the gap between germline ends came to 13 bases. CDR3 length: 14 amino acids. In DNA, the CDR3 is TGTGCCAGCAGTTTCCTCTCCCTCTCCGAGACCCAGTACTTC. Protein sequence: CASSFLSLSETQYF.

The V and J genes are TRBV13 and TRBJ2-7; the D is unclear. Germline CDR1 and CDR2: PRHDT and FYEKMQ (reference sequence). The CDR3 is 13 amino acids. Trimming removed 4 bases from V and 3 bases from J, with 10 bases in between. CDR3 DNA: TGTGCCAGCAGCTCCGGAAGGAACTACGAGCAGTACTTC. This codes for CASSSGRNYEQYF. The full variable domain, its missing parts supplied by reference TRBV13 and TRBJ2-7, is AAGVIQSPRHLIKEKRETATLKCYPIPRHDTVYWYQQGPGQDPQFLISFYEKMQSDKGSIPDRFSAQQFSDYHSELNMSSLELGDSALYFCASSSGRNYEQYFGPGTRLTVT.

The rearrangement joins TRBV11-2 to TRBJ2-1; 7 bases align to TRBD2. Germline V gene sequence: CDR1 SGHAT, CDR2 FQNNGV. Trimming at V came to 5 bases and at J to 5 bases, leaving 3 bases not matched to a gene. The CDR3 extends over 13 amino acids. The CDR3 here is CASSGTSDNEQFF. DNA for the CDR3: TGTGCCAGCAGCGGAACTAGCGACAATGAGCAGTTCTTC.

The V and J genes are TRBV20-1 and TRBJ2-3, with no clear D. CDR3 length: 17 residues. CDR1 is DFQATT, CDR2 SNEGSKA, per germline (reference sequence). V gave up 0 bases and J gave up 2 bases, with 18 bases separating them. CDR3 sequence: CSARESNSQHDTDTQYF. CDR3 nucleotide sequence: TGCAGTGCTAGAGAATCGAACAGTCAGCATGACACAGATACGCAGTATTTT.

The chain recombines TRBV7-8 with TRBJ2-7; a weak D match, TRBD1 (6 bases). Germline V CDR1 and CDR2: SGHVS, FQNEAQ. V lost 0 bases, J lost 3 bases, and 6 bases lay in between. The CDR3 extends over 13 amino acids. CDR3: CASSLAQGYEQYF. CDR3 in DNA: TGTGCCAGCAGCTTAGCACAGGGCTACGAGCAGTACTTC. The whole variable domain, filled in from reference TRBV7-8 and TRBJ2-7, reads GAGVSQSPRYKVAKRGQDVALRCDPISGHVSLFWYQQALGQGPEFLTYFQNEAQLDKSGLPSDRFFAERPEGSVSTLKIQRTQQEDSAVYLCASSLAQGYEQYFGPGTRLTVT.

This chain links TRBV30 with TRBJ2-5; 14 bases agree with TRBD2. The CDR3 runs 16 residues. CDR1 is GTSNPN, CDR2 SVGIG, per germline (reference sequence). The trim removed 4 bases at V and 4 bases at J, leaving 8 bases unmatched. The CDR3 sequence is CAWTYGTSGSLETQYF. The CDR3 DNA sequence: TGTGCCTGGACCTACGGGACTAGCGGGAGTCTAGAGACCCAGTACTTC.

This clonotype was seen a few times. The rearrangement uses TRBV5-1 and TRBJ2-3; no clear D gene. In germline, CDR1 is SGHRS, CDR2 YFSETQ. V was clipped by 0 bases and J by 2 bases, with 7 bases between them. This CDR3 comprises 14 residues. The DNA for the CDR3 is TGCGCCAGCAGCTTGGAGCGAACCACAGATACGCAGTATTTT. Encoded protein: CASSLERTTDTQYF.

The gene calls are TRBV7-2 and TRBJ2-5; TRBD1 matches 8 bases. The CDR3 contains 15 residues. Germline assignment: CDR1 SGHTA and CDR2 FQGNSA. The V gene end was trimmed by 6 bases and the J gene end by 4 bases; junction bases not matched to a gene: 10. The CDR3 region has the DNA TGTGCCAGCAGACCGACAGGGGTTGGTAGAGAGACCCAGTACTTC. Translation gives CASRPTGVGRETQYF.

The chain is built from TRBV11-2 and TRBJ1-2; D call uncertain. The CDR3 totals 12 residues. Per the germline V gene, CDR1 is SGHAT and CDR2 is FQNNGV. V lost 5 bases to trimming and J lost 5 bases, with 9 bases between them. CDR3 protein: CASSAGVYGYTF. In DNA form, the CDR3 reads TGTGCCAGCAGCGCGGGCGTTTATGGCTACACCTTC. Using reference TRBV11-2 and TRBJ1-2 for the parts outside the CDR3, the full variable domain is EAGVAQSPRYKIIEKRQSVAFWCNPISGHATLYWYQQILGQGPKLLIQFQNNGVVDDSQLPKDRFSAERLKGVDSTLKIQPAKLEDSAVYLCASSAGVYGYTFGSGTRLTVV.

The chain recombines TRBV30 with TRBJ2-2; D perhaps matches TRBD2 (6 bases). CDR1 is GTSNPN, CDR2 SVGIG, per germline (reference sequence). This CDR3 comprises 15 residues. Trimming pared 2 bases from V and 1 base from J, leaving 11 bases between. CDR3 loop: CAWSLSSGNTGELFF. DNA of the CDR3: TGTGCCTGGAGTCTAAGTAGCGGGAACACCGGGGAGCTGTTTTTT. Complete variable domain (other parts from reference TRBV30 and TRBJ2-2): SQTIHQWPATLVQPVGSPLSLECTVEGTSNPNLYWYRQAAGRGLQLLFYSVGIGQISSEVPQNLSASRPQDRQFILSSKKLLLSDSGFYLCAWSLSSGNTGELFFGEGSRLTVL.

The chain couples TRBV6-2 or TRBV6-3 to TRBJ2-1; 7 nucleotides line up with TRBD2. V was clipped by 0 bases and J by 8 bases; unmatched bases: 10. Germline V lookup: CDR1 MNHEY, CDR2 SVGEGT. This CDR3 comprises 16 residues. The CDR3 DNA follows: TGTGCCAGCAGTTACTCGTATGCGGGAGTGGAAGATGAGCAGTTCTTC. It is translated as CASSYSYAGVEDEQFF.

The chain recombines TRBV11-2 with TRBJ2-7, with D possibly being TRBD1 (6 bases). Looked up from germline, CDR1 is SGHAT and CDR2 is FQNNGV. The V and J ends lost 0 bases and 6 bases respectively, with 15 bases between them. CDR3 length equals 15 residues. CDR3 bases: TGTGCCAGCAGCTTAGATTTTGTTGGACAGCTCGAGCAGTACTTC. The encoded protein is CASSLDFVGQLEQYF.